This T cell receptor beta chain originates from a study of cytomegalovirus exposure and HLA in healthy donors. Amplification used 60 Vbeta primers and 13 Jbeta primers. Generated by immunoSEQ multiplex PCR, the TCRdb table keeps only in-frame clones and is missing some. The sample yields about 180,000 clones, about four fifths seen once. With regard to this clone: What it binds is not known.

This CDR3 spans 15 amino acids. The germline CDR1 and CDR2 sequences are SGHVS and FQNEAQ. Germline trimming cut 5 bases from V and 0 bases from J; bases unmatched to any gene: 4. Regarding the study as a whole: TCR beta V- and J-gene trimming was later associated with a missense DCLRE1C variant. The study had only CMV serostatus as immune exposure information.

The rearrangement joins TRBV7-8 to TRBJ2-4; 7 nucleotides match TRBD2. The sequence was obtained from a woman in her 30s in good health and CMV-seronegative. Sequencing used PBMCs. The CDR3 reads CASSPGGSAKNIQYF. The CDR3 region has the DNA TGTGCCAGCAGCCCGGGGGGTTCAGCCAAAAACATTCAGTACTTC.